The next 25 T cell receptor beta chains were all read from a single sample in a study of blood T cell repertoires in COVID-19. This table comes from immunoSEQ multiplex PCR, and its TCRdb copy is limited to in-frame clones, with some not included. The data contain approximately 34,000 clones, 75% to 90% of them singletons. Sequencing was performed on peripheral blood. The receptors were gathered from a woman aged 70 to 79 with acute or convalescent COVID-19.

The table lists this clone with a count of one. CDR3 bases: TGTGCCAGTAGTACCAGACAGGGAGGCACTAACTATGGCTACACCTTC. It encodes CASSTRQGGTNYGYTF. The rearrangement links TRBV19 to TRBJ1-2, with 7 bases fitting TRBD1. The CDR3 is 16 residues long. The V and J ends lost 4 bases and 0 bases, in that order; junction bases with no gene match: 8. Germline CDR1 LNHDA, CDR2 SQIVND (reference sequence).

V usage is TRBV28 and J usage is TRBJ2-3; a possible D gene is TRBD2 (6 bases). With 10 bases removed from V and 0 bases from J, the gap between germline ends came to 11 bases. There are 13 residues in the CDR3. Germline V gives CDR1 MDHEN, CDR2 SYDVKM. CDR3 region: CAIGDSSTDTQYF. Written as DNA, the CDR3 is TGTGCCATTGGGGACTCTAGCACAGATACGCAGTATTTT.

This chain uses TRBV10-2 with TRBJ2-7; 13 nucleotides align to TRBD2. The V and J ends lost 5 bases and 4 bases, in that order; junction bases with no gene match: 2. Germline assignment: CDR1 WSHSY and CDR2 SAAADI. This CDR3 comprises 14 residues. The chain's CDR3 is CASSPGLAGYEQYF. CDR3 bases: TGCGCCAGCAGTCCGGGACTAGCGGGATACGAGCAGTACTTC.

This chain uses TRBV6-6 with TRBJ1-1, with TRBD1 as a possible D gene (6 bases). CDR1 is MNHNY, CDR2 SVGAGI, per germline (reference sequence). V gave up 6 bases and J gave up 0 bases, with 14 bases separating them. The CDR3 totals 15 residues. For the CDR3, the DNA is TGTGCCAGCAGCCGGGGCGGACAGATGAACACTGAAGCTTTCTTT. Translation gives CASSRGGQMNTEAFF.

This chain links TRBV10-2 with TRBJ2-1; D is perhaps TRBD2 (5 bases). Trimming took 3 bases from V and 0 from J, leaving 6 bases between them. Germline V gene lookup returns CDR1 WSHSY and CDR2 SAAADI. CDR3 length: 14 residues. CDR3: CASSEAASYNEQFF. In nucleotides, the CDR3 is TGCGCCAGCAGTGAAGCGGCCTCCTACAATGAGCAGTTCTTC.

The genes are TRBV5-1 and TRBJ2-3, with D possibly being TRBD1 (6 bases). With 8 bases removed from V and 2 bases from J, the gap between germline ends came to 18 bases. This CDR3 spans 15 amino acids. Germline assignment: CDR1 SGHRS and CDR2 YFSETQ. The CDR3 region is CASSPTGFFTDTQYF. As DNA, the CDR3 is TGCGCCAGTTCGCCGACAGGCTTTTTCACAGATACGCAGTATTTT.

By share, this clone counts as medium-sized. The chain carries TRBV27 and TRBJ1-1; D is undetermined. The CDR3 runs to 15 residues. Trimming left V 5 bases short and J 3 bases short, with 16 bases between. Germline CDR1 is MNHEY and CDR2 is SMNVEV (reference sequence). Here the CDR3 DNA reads TGTGCCAGCAGTGGCCCTGGCCTCAAGTACACTGAAGCTTTCTTT. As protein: CASSGPGLKYTEAFF.

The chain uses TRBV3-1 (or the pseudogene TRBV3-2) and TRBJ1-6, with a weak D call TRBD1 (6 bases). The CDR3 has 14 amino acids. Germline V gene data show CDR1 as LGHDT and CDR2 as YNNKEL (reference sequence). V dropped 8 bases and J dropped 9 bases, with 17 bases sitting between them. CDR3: CASSRDTFGSPLHF. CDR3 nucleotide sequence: TGTGCCAGCTCTCGGGACACGTTCGGTTCACCCCTCCACTTT.

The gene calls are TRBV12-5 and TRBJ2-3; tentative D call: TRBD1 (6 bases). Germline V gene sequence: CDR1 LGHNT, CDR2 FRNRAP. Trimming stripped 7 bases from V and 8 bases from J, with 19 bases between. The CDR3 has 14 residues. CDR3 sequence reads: CASAMDSPVGTQYF. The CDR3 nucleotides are TGTGCTAGTGCCATGGACAGCCCGGTGGGTACGCAGTATTTT.

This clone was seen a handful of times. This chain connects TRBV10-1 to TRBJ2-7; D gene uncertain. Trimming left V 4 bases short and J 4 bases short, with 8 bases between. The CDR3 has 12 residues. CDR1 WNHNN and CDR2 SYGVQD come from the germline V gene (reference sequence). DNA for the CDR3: TGCGCCAGCAGTGCGTCCGGTTACGAGCAGTACTTC. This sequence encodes CASSASGYEQYF.

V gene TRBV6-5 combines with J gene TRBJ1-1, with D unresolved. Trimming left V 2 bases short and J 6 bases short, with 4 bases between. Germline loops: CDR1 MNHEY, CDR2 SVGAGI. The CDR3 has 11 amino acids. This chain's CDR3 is CASSYGPEAFF. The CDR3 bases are TGTGCCAGCAGTTACGGGCCTGAAGCTTTCTTT.

CDR3 protein: CASSFNTVNTEAFF. DNA for the CDR3: TGTGCCAGCAGCTTCAATACAGTGAACACTGAAGCTTTCTTT. This chain links TRBV7-8 with TRBJ1-1; D unresolved. CDR3 length: 14 residues. The germline CDR1 and CDR2 sequences are SGHVS and FQNEAQ. The ends were cut back, 3 bases at V and 0 bases at J, with 8 bases in the middle.

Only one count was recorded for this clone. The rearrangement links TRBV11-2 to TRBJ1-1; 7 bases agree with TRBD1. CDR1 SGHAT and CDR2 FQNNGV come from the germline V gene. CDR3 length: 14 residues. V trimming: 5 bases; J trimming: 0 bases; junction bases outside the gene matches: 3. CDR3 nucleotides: TGTGCCAGCAGCCCGGACAGGTTGAACACTGAAGCTTTCTTT. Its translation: CASSPDRLNTEAFF.

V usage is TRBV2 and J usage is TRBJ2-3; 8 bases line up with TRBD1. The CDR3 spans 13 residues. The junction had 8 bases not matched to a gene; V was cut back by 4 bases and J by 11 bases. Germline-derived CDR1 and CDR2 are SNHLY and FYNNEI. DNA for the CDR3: TGTGCCAGCAGTGCACGGACAGGGCGTGGGCAGTATTTT. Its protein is CASSARTGRGQYF.

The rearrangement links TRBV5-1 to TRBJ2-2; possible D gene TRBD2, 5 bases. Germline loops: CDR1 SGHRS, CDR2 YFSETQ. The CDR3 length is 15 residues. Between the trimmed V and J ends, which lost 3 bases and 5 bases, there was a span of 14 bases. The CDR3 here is CASSSSPRGTGELFF. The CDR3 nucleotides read TGCGCCAGCAGCTCGAGTCCGCGAGGGACCGGGGAGCTGTTTTTT. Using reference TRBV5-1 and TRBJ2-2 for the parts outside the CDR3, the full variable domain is KAGVTQTPRYLIKTRGQQVTLSCSPISGHRSVSWYQQTPGQGLQFLFEYFSETQRNKGNFPGRFSGRQFSNSRSEMNVSTLELGDSALYLCASSSSPRGTGELFFGEGSRLTVL.

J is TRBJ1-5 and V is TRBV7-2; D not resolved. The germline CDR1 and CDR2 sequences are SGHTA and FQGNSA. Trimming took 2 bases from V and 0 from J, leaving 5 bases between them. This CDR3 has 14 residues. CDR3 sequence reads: CASSLYPSNQPQHF. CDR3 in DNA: TGTGCCAGCAGCTTATATCCTAGCAATCAGCCCCAGCATTTT.

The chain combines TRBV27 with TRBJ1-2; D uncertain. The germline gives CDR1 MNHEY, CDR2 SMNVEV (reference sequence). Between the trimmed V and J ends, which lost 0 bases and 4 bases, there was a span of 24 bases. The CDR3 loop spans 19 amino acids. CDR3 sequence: CASSLSALGLSSFPYGYTF. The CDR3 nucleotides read TGTGCCAGCAGTTTATCCGCTTTAGGACTCTCCTCCTTCCCCTATGGCTACACCTTC.

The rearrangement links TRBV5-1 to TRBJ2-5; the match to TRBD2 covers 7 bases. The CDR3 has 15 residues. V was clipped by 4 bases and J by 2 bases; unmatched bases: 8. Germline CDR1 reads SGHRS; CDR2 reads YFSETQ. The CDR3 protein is CASSGEASGQETQYF. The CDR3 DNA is TGCGCCAGCAGCGGAGAAGCTAGCGGACAAGAGACCCAGTACTTC.

The CDR3 coding sequence is TGCGCCAGCAGCTTATATAACAGCTTGAACACTGAAGCTTTCTTT. Translation gives CASSLYNSLNTEAFF. V is TRBV5-1 and J is TRBJ1-1; D unclear. The CDR3 has 15 residues. Germline V lookup: CDR1 SGHRS, CDR2 YFSETQ. V dropped 2 bases and J dropped 0 bases, with 11 bases sitting between them.

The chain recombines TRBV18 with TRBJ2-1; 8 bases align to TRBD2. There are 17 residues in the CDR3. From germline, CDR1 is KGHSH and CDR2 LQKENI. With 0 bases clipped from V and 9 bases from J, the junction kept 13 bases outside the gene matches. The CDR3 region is CASSPPTGTSLASEQFF. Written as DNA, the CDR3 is TGTGCCAGCTCACCACCGACCGGGACTAGTTTGGCGTCTGAGCAGTTCTTC. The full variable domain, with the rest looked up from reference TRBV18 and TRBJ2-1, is NAGVMQNPRHLVRRRGQEARLRCSPMKGHSHVYWYRQLPEEGLKFMVYLQKENIIDESGMPKERFSAEFPKEGPSILRIQQVVRGDSAAYFCASSPPTGTSLASEQFFGPGTRLTVL.

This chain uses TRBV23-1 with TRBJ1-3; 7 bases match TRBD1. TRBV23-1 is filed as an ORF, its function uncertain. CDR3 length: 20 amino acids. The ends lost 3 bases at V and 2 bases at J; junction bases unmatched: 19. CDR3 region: CASSQARTGLREITGNTIYF. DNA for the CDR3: TGCGCCAGCAGTCAGGCGAGGACAGGACTCCGCGAAATAACTGGAAACACCATATATTTT.

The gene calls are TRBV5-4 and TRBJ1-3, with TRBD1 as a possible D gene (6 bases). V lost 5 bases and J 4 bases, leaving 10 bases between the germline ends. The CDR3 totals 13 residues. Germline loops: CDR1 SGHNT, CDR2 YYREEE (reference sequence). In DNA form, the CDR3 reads TGTGCCAGCAGTTTTGACAGGGGAAACACCATATATTTT. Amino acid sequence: CASSFDRGNTIYF.

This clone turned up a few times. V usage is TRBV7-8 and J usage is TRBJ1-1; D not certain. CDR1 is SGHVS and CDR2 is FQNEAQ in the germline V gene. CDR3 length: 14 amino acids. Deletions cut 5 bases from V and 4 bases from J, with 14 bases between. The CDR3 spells CASSPFAGSTEAFF. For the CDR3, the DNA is TGTGCCAGCAGCCCTTTTGCCGGTAGCACTGAAGCTTTCTTT.

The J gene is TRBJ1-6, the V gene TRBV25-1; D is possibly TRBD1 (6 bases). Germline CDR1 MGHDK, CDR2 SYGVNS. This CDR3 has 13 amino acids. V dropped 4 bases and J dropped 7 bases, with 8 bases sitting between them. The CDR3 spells CASSGRGNSPLHF. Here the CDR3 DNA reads TGTGCCAGCAGTGGCAGGGGAAATTCACCCCTCCACTTT.

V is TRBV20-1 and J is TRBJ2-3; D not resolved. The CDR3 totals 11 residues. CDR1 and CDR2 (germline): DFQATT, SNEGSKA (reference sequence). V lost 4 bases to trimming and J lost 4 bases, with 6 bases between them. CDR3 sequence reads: CSATPADTQYF. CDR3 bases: TGCAGTGCTACCCCGGCAGATACGCAGTATTTT.